The 23 T cell receptor beta chains given below trace back to one sample, sequenced in a study of radiotherapy plus CTLA-4 blockade in lung cancer. The data were produced by immunoSEQ multiplex PCR, yet TCRdb's version contains in-frame clones alone and is incomplete. The table records 60,000 or so clones, more than 60% of them present only once. The source material was peripheral blood, sampled from a patient treated with radiotherapy plus ipilimumab. The receptor source for this set is a human donor with non-small cell lung cancer who had a partial response to radiotherapy plus ipilimumab.

The chain carries TRBV5-1 and TRBJ2-1, with 8 bases matching TRBD1. V trimming: 1 base; J trimming: 3 bases; junction bases outside the gene matches: 3. Germline CDR1 and CDR2: SGHRS and YFSETQ. The CDR3 totals 15 residues. The CDR3 nucleotides read TGCGCCAGCAGCTTGCAGGGGGCCGGCTACAATGAGCAGTTCTTC. Translating gives CASSLQGAGYNEQFF.

This clone was detected once. The chain employs TRBV29-1 and TRBJ1-1; D gene uncertain. The V end lost 3 bases, the J end lost 1 base, and 12 bases lay between the germline ends. Germline V lookup: CDR1 SQVTM, CDR2 ANQGSEA. The CDR3 spans 14 residues. CDR3 sequence reads: CSVEARTANTEAFF. The CDR3, as DNA: TGCAGCGTTGAGGCCCGGACTGCGAACACTGAAGCTTTCTTT.

The chain joins TRBV4-3 to TRBJ1-3; D is unclear. Germline CDR1 reads LGHNA; CDR2 reads YSLEER. Trimming cost V 0 bases and J 0 bases, with 6 bases left between them. This CDR3 spans 15 amino acids. The CDR3 region is CASSQDRFSGNTIYF. CDR3 in DNA: TGCGCCAGCAGCCAAGACCGGTTCTCTGGAAACACCATATATTTT.

The J gene is TRBJ1-2, the V gene TRBV27, with TRBD1 matching over 10 bases. CDR1 and CDR2 from the germline V gene are MNHEY and SMNVEV (reference sequence). This CDR3 is built from 19 residues. V trimming: 5 bases; J trimming: 4 bases; junction bases outside the gene matches: 19. CDR3 coding DNA: TGTGCCAGCAGTCCACAAAATAGACGACGGGACAGGGGTACCTATGGCTACACCTTC. The encoded protein is CASSPQNRRRDRGTYGYTF.

The J gene is TRBJ2-3, the V gene TRBV9; the match to TRBD1 covers 9 bases. CDR1 is SGDLS and CDR2 is YYNGEE in the germline V gene. Trimming cost V 4 bases and J 3 bases; bases outside gene matches: 3. The CDR3 spans 14 residues. The CDR3 protein is CASSKGQGTDTQYF. In DNA, the CDR3 is TGTGCCAGCAGCAAGGGACAGGGAACAGATACGCAGTATTTT.

The chain employs TRBV6-5 and TRBJ1-5; the D is unclear. CDR3 length: 16 residues. V was cut by 2 bases and J by 3 bases, with 14 bases left in between. Looked up from germline, CDR1 is MNHEY and CDR2 is SVGAGI. CDR3 protein: CASSYSSTGANQPQHF. In nucleotides, the CDR3 is TGTGCCAGCAGTTACAGTTCAACGGGAGCCAATCAGCCCCAGCATTTT.

The rearrangement links TRBV7-7 to TRBJ1-3, with TRBD1 matching over 9 bases. The CDR3 runs to 15 residues. Losses at the gene ends were 5 bases for V and 5 bases for J; bases not matched to a gene: 7. Germline V gene lookup returns CDR1 SSHAT and CDR2 FNYEAQ (reference sequence). The CDR3 is CASSPDRGVRNTIYF. Written as DNA, the CDR3 is TGTGCCAGCAGCCCAGACAGGGGGGTTCGAAACACCATATATTTT.

Only one count was recorded for this clone. This chain connects TRBV9 to TRBJ1-2, with 9 bases identical to TRBD1. The CDR3 runs to 14 residues. The ends lost 7 bases at V and 5 bases at J; junction bases unmatched: 9. Germline CDR1 reads SGDLS; CDR2 reads YYNGEE. This chain's CDR3 is CASSETGGRYGYTF. CDR3 in DNA: TGTGCCAGCTCGGAGACAGGGGGGAGATATGGCTACACCTTC.

The sample holds a few counts of this clone. The CDR3 loop reads CASSPGTAFNEKLFF. The CDR3 region has the DNA TGTGCCAGCAGCCCCGGGACAGCATTTAATGAAAAACTGTTTTTT. The chain employs TRBV9 and TRBJ1-4, with 7 bases aligning to TRBD1. Germline lookup yields CDR1 SGDLS and CDR2 YYNGEE. The CDR3 loop spans 15 amino acids. V gave up 4 bases and J gave up 4 bases; unmatched junction bases: 7.

This chain links TRBV28 with TRBJ2-7; 10 bases are a match to TRBD1. CDR3 length equals 14 residues. Germline-derived CDR1 and CDR2 are MDHEN and SYDVKM. With V trimmed by 5 bases and J by 5 bases, 6 bases remained unmatched. CDR3 nucleotides: TGTGCCAGCAGTCTACTCGGGACAGGGGACGAGCAGTACTTC. Translation: CASSLLGTGDEQYF. The full variable domain, rest sourced from reference TRBV28 and TRBJ2-7, is DVKVTQSSRYLVKRTGEKVFLECVQDMDHENMFWYRQDPGLGLRLIYFSYDVKMKEKGDIPEGYSVSREKKERFSLILESASTNQTSMYLCASSLLGTGDEQYFGPGTRLTVT.

The genes are TRBV7-2 and TRBJ2-3; the match to TRBD1 covers 7 bases. The germline CDR1 and CDR2 sequences are SGHTA and FQGNSA. The CDR3 consists of 15 residues. V shed 3 bases, J shed 2 bases, and the junction held 5 bases outside the gene matches. The CDR3 loop is CASSFPGQTTDTQYF. The CDR3 nucleotides read TGTGCCAGCAGCTTCCCGGGACAGACCACAGATACGCAGTATTTT.

This clone was recorded only once. V gene TRBV5-4 combines with J gene TRBJ1-4; TRBD1 matches 8 bases. The CDR3 runs to 16 residues. Unmatched junction bases numbered 8, after V lost 0 bases and J lost 7 bases. The germline gives CDR1 SGHNT, CDR2 YYREEE (reference sequence). The CDR3 region is CASSLERTGSSEKLFF. The CDR3 DNA sequence: TGTGCCAGCAGCTTGGAACGGACAGGGTCGAGTGAAAAACTGTTTTTT.

This chain joins TRBV5-1 and TRBJ1-2, with 7 bases fitting TRBD1. The CDR3 loop spans 13 amino acids. Germline values: CDR1 SGHRS, CDR2 YFSETQ. J gave up 9 bases and V 4 bases, and 9 bases lay outside the gene matches. The CDR3 DNA follows: TGCGCCAGCAGCCCCCCCGGACAGGCACGCTACACCTTC. Its protein product is CASSPPGQARYTF.

This sequence joins TRBV7-2 and TRBJ2-2; TRBD2 might be the D (6 bases). The CDR3 runs to 17 residues. Germline V gene data show CDR1 as SGHTA and CDR2 as FQGNSA. Trimming removed 4 bases from V and 5 bases from J, with 20 bases in between. The CDR3 bases are TGTGCCAGCAGCTCCCCCAGCGGGCGGGTGAAGACCGGGGAGCTGTTTTTT. Residues: CASSSPSGRVKTGELFF.

The table lists this clone with a few counts. The J gene is TRBJ1-2, the V gene TRBV30; possible D gene TRBD1, 5 bases. The CDR3 extends over 12 amino acids. Germline V lookup: CDR1 GTSNPN, CDR2 SVGIG (reference sequence). The ends were cut back, 2 bases at V and 4 bases at J, with 8 bases in the middle. The CDR3 coding sequence is TGTGCCTGGAGTCCAGGGATCTATGGCTACACCTTC. Translated, it gives CAWSPGIYGYTF.

The J gene is TRBJ2-6, the V gene TRBV7-3, with 7 bases that match TRBD1. Germline trimming cut 9 bases from V and 2 bases from J; bases unmatched to any gene: 13. CDR3 length: 17 residues. The germline CDR1 and CDR2 sequences are SGHTA and FQGTGA. The CDR3 DNA follows: TGTGCCAGGCGAGGAGACAGGGCGACCCCTGGGGCCAACGTCCTGACTTTC. This gives the protein CARRGDRATPGANVLTF.

V gene TRBV6-5 combines with J gene TRBJ2-4; 7 bases agree with TRBD1. J gave up 2 bases and V 5 bases, and 3 bases lay outside the gene matches. CDR1 is MNHEY and CDR2 is SVGAGI in the germline V gene. This CDR3 contains 14 residues. The CDR3 spells CASSPQGPKNIQYF. The CDR3 region has the DNA TGTGCCAGCAGTCCACAGGGGCCCAAAAACATTCAGTACTTC.

This clone has more than one count but fewer than ten. The chain has TRBV7-8 and TRBJ2-5, with D possibly TRBD2 on 6 matching bases. This CDR3 is built from 14 residues. Germline V gives CDR1 SGHVS, CDR2 FQNEAQ. With 1 base removed from V and 5 bases from J, the gap between germline ends came to 11 bases. CDR3 coding DNA: TGTGCCAGCAGCTTAGAGGACTATCGTGAGACCCAGTACTTC. It codes for CASSLEDYRETQYF.

The rearrangement links TRBV5-4 to TRBJ2-5; 9 nucleotides agree with TRBD1. The closer fit of TRBJ2-7 to the DNA end suggests the J call may be wrong. CDR3 length: 15 residues. From germline, CDR1 is SGHNT and CDR2 YYREEE (reference sequence). CDR3 in DNA: TGTGCCAGCAGCCCACCCCCGGGACAGGGTTACGAGCAGTACTTC. Translating it yields CASSPPPGQGYEQYF.

The chain links TRBV5-6 to TRBJ2-7, with a tentative D call TRBD2 (5 bases). Germline V gene sequence: CDR1 SGHDT, CDR2 YYEEEE. The CDR3 extends over 12 amino acids. V was clipped by 2 bases and J by 3 bases, with 6 bases between them. This CDR3 is CASSFGGYEQYF. CDR3 DNA: TGTGCCAGCAGCTTCGGAGGCTACGAGCAGTACTTC.

This chain uses TRBV10-3 with TRBJ1-6; 8 bases agree with TRBD1. V shed 4 bases and J 5 bases; nucleotides not matched to a gene: 4. CDR3 length: 15 amino acids. The germline CDR1 and CDR2 sequences are ENHRY and SYGVKD. Written as DNA, the CDR3 is TGTGCCATCAGTGGCAGGGGGCAGGATAATTCACCCCTCCACTTT. Translating it yields CAISGRGQDNSPLHF.

The chain recombines TRBV4-2 with TRBJ2-2; 10 positions agree with TRBD1. V lost 5 bases, J lost 0 bases, and 3 bases stayed unmatched. This CDR3 is 16 amino acids long. The V gene's germline CDR1 is LGHNA and CDR2 YNFKEQ. CDR3 coding DNA: TGTGCCAGCAGCGCAGGGACAGGGGCGAACACCGGGGAGCTGTTTTTT. Translation: CASSAGTGANTGELFF.

The J gene is TRBJ2-7, the V gene TRBV6-5; D ambiguous. In germline, CDR1 is MNHEY, CDR2 SVGAGI. The CDR3 length is 14 residues. Trimming stripped 2 bases from V and 3 bases from J, with 11 bases between. Written as DNA, the CDR3 is TGTGCCAGCAGTTACACCCAAGAACTCTACGAGCAGTACTTC. This sequence encodes CASSYTQELYEQYF.